The rows below give T cell receptor beta chains drawn from one sample of a study of blood T cells in healthy people across ages. MiXCR, applied by TCRdb to the 5' RACE reads, yields one record per CDR3 protein. The sample holds over 1,200,000 distinct CDR3 sequences, approximately 59% seen once. Sequences were obtained from blood. The origin of the receptors is a man between 18 and 29 years old in good health. Both conserved end residues are part of each CDR3. The order of the fields is clone size, J gene, D gene, V gene, CDR3 protein, CDR3 DNA. The D gene is left open where the match is weak. Where a row states a size, it is once, few, many or the class of an expanded clone; other rows omit it.

>NA|TRBJ2-2|TRBD2|TRBV12-3/TRBV12-4
CASSRTSGSSTGELFF
TGTGCCAGCAGTCGGACTAGCGGGAGTTCAACCGGGGAGCTGTTTTTT
>NA|TRBJ1-6|NA|TRBV25-1
CASSEVGRNSPLHF
TGTGCCAGCAGTGAAGTGGGACGGAATTCACCCCTCCACTTT
>NA|TRBJ2-1|TRBD2|TRBV29-1
CSVDPGTSRGVQFF
TGCAGCGTTGATCCCGGGACTAGCCGCGGTGTGCAGTTCTTC
>once|TRBJ2-1|NA|TRBV4-2
CASSLGIGEQFF
TGTGCCAGCAGCCTCGGAATAGGTGAGCAGTTCTTC
>NA|TRBJ2-5|TRBD2|TRBV20-1
CSARVPPGTIYNEQYF
TGCAGTGCTAGAGTTCCTCCGGGGACTATCTACAATGAGCAGTACTTC
>NA|TRBJ2-7|NA|TRBV9
CASSAGDLSYEQYF
TGTGCCAGCAGCGCCGGGGACCTCTCCTACGAGCAGTACTTC
>NA|TRBJ2-3|TRBD1|TRBV28
CASTIQGATQYF
TGTGCCAGCACCATACAGGGGGCTACGCAGTATTTT
>NA|TRBJ2-1|NA|TRBV18
CASSPPFGLWVNGNDEQFF
TGTGCCAGCTCACCACCGTTTGGATTGTGGGTTAACGGGAACGATGAGCAGTTCTTC
>NA|TRBJ2-3|NA|TRBV7-8
CASSLGDIGDTQYF
TGTGCCAGCAGCTTAGGGGACATCGGAGATACGCAGTATTTT
>NA|TRBJ1-2|TRBD1|TRBV20-1
CSARQLDRVYGYTF
TGCAGTGCTAGGCAACTGGACAGGGTCTATGGCTACACCTTC
>NA|TRBJ2-1|NA|TRBV5-1
CASSDWDLERGGAYNEQFF
TGCGCCAGCAGCGATTGGGACTTAGAGAGGGGGGGTGCCTACAATGAGCAGTTCTTC
>NA|TRBJ2-5|TRBD1|TRBV12-3/TRBV12-4
CASSLLVGGAGETQYF
TGTGCCAGCAGTTTACTGGTAGGGGGCGCGGGAGAGACCCAGTACTTC
>NA|TRBJ2-3|TRBD2|TRBV9
CASSVTSGNTDTQYF
TGTGCCAGCAGCGTAACTAGCGGAAACACAGATACGCAGTATTTT
>NA|TRBJ2-7|NA|TRBV2
CASSELGRAPTYEQYF
TGTGCCAGCAGTGAATTGGGTAGGGCCCCTACCTACGAGCAGTACTTC
>NA|TRBJ1-5|NA|TRBV21-1
CASSPRGTQGRCTQPQHF
TGTGCCAGCAGTCCAAGGGGGACGCAGGGCAGGTGTACCCAGCCCCAGCATTTT
>NA|TRBJ2-1|TRBD2|TRBV6-1
CASSEAGRGTYNEQFF
TGTGCCAGCAGTGAAGCTGGGAGGGGCACCTACAATGAGCAGTTCTTC
>NA|TRBJ2-1|TRBD2|TRBV20-1
CSAGGGPGTYNEQFF
TGCAGTGCTGGGGGAGGGCCAGGAACCTACAATGAGCAGTTCTTC
>NA|TRBJ2-3|NA|TRBV12-3/TRBV12-4
CASSWGVGQSASTDTQYF
TGTGCCAGCAGTTGGGGGGTTGGACAGTCCGCTAGCACAGATACGCAGTATTTT
>NA|TRBJ2-1|NA|TRBV27
CASSLFDGNEQFF
TGTGCCAGCAGTTTGTTCGACGGTAATGAGCAGTTCTTC
>few|TRBJ2-3|TRBD2|TRBV7-6
CASSPVLRGVTDTQYF
TGTGCCAGCAGCCCCGTCTTGCGGGGGGTCACAGATACGCAGTATTTT
>NA|TRBJ1-2|TRBD1|TRBV5-5
CASSLQGPKYGYTF
TGTGCCAGCAGCTTACAGGGGCCCAAATATGGCTACACCTTC
>NA|TRBJ2-6|NA|TRBV5-1
CASAGQNPGANVLTF
TGCGCCTCCGCCGGACAGAACCCTGGGGCCAACGTCCTGACTTTC
>once|TRBJ2-7|NA|TRBV6-2/TRBV6-3
CASSPFVTEEPLYEQYF
TGTGCCAGCAGTCCCTTTGTAACAGAGGAACCCCTCTACGAGCAGTACTTC
>few|TRBJ1-2|NA|TRBV29-1
CSVALDSTRRGYTF
TGCAGCGTCGCCCTGGACAGCACCCGAAGGGGCTACACCTTC
>NA|TRBJ1-6|NA|TRBV20-1
CSARSGRRNSPLHF
TGCAGTGCTAGATCTGGCAGGCGTAATTCACCCCTCCACTTT
>few|TRBJ2-7|NA|TRBV4-2
CASSQEQSSSYEQYF
TGTGCCAGCAGCCAAGAACAGTCAAGCTCCTACGAGCAGTACTTC
>NA|TRBJ2-7|TRBD2|TRBV20-1
CSASPRPGLEVYEQYF
TGCAGTGCTAGTCCAAGACCGGGACTAGAGGTCTACGAGCAGTACTTC
>few|TRBJ2-5|NA|TRBV29-1
CSGRGRQTQYF
TGCAGCGGGCGCGGCCGCCAGACCCAGTACTTC
>NA|TRBJ1-6|TRBD1|TRBV10-3
CAISESYLLGQGAGLHF
TGTGCCATCAGTGAGTCATATTTGTTGGGACAGGGGGCCGGCCTCCACTTT
>NA|TRBJ2-1|TRBD1|TRBV24-1
CATSDPKGTGISYNEQFF
TGTGCCACCAGTGACCCTAAGGGGACAGGGATTTCGTACAATGAGCAGTTCTTC
>NA|TRBJ2-3|NA|TRBV29-1
CSVERGTGTDTQYF
TGCAGCGTTGAACGGGGGACAGGCACAGATACGCAGTATTTT
>NA|TRBJ2-7|TRBD2|TRBV27
CASSTRLAGYYEQYF
TGTGCCAGCAGTACTCGACTAGCGGGGTACTACGAGCAGTACTTC
>few|TRBJ2-1|TRBD2|TRBV3-1
CASSQTSDRLYNEQFF
TGTGCCAGCAGCCAAACTAGCGACCGACTATACAATGAGCAGTTCTTC
>NA|TRBJ2-7|NA|TRBV21-1
CASSKGPRAPSSYEQYF
TGTGCCAGCAGCAAAGGGCCCAGGGCCCCTAGCTCCTACGAGCAGTACTTC
>NA|TRBJ1-4|NA|TRBV21-1
CASSKGSGGAGEKLFF
TGTGCCAGCAGCAAAGGGTCGGGGGGGGCGGGGGAAAAACTGTTTTTT
>NA|TRBJ2-3|NA|TRBV12-3/TRBV12-4
CASSFGLPGTDTQYF
TGTGCCAGCAGTTTCGGACTCCCGGGGACCGATACGCAGTATTTT
>many|TRBJ2-7|NA|TRBV18
CASSPMGYEQYF
TGTGCCAGCTCACCGATGGGCTACGAGCAGTACTTC
>NA|TRBJ2-7|NA|TRBV2
CAGRGSYEQYF
TGTGCCGGACGGGGGTCCTACGAGCAGTACTTC
>NA|TRBJ2-2|TRBD2|TRBV7-7
CASSGLAGAANTGELFF
TGTGCCAGCAGCGGACTAGCGGGTGCCGCGAACACCGGGGAGCTGTTTTTT